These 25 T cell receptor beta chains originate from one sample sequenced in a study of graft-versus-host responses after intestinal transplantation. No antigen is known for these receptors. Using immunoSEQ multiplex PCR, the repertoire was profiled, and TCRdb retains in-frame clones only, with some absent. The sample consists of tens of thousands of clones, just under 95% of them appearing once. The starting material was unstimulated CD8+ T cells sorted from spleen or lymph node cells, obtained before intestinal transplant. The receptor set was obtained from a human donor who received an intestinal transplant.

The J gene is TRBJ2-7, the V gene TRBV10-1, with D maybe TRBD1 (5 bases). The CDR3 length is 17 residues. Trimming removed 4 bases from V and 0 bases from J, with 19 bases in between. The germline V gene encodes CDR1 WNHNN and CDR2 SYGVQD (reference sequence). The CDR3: CASSGPTRTYSSYEQYF. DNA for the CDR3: TGCGCCAGCAGTGGGCCTACCAGGACATATTCCTCCTACGAGCAGTACTTC.

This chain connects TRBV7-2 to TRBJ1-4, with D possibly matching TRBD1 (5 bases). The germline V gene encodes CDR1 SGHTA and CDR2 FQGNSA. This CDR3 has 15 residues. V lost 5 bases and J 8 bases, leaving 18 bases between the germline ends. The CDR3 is CASSPVGLEQEKLFF. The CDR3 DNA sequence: TGTGCCAGCAGCCCGGTGGGACTCGAACAGGAAAAACTGTTTTTT. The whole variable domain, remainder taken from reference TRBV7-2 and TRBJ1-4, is GAGVSQSPSNKVTEKGKDVELRCDPISGHTALYWYRQSLGQGLEFLIYFQGNSAPDKSGLPSDRFSAERTGGSVSTLTIQRTQQEDSAVYLCASSPVGLEQEKLFFGSGTQLSVL.

CDR3 in amino acids: CASSFTNTGELFF. CDR3 bases: TGTGCCAGCAGTTTCACGAACACCGGGGAGCTGTTTTTT. The chain uses TRBV27 and TRBJ2-2; D not resolved. CDR1 is MNHEY and CDR2 is SMNVEV in the germline V gene (reference sequence). V was clipped by 3 bases and J by 0 bases, with 2 bases between them. The CDR3 consists of 13 residues.

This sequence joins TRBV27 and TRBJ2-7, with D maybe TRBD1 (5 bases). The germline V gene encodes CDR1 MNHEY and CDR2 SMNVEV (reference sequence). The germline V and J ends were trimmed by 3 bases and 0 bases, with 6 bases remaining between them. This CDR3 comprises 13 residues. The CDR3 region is CASSLQGSYEQYF. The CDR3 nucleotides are TGTGCCAGCAGTTTGCAGGGCTCCTACGAGCAGTACTTC.

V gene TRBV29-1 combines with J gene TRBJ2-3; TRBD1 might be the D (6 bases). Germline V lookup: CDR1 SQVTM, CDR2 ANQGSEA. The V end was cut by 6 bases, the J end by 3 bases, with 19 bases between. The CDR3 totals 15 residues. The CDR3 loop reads CSVDSRVAATDTQYF. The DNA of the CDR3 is TGCAGCGTGGACAGTCGTGTCGCGGCTACAGATACGCAGTATTTT.

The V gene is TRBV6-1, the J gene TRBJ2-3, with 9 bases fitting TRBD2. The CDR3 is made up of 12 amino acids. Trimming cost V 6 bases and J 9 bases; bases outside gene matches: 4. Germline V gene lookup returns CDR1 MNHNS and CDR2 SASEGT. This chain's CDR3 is CASSPTSGTQYF. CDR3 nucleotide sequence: TGTGCCAGCAGCCCGACTAGCGGCACGCAGTATTTT.

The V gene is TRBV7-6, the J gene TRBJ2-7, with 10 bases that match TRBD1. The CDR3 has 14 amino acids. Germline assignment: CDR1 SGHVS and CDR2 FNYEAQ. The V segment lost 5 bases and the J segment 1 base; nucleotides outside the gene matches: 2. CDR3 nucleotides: TGTGCCAGCAGCGTGGGACAGGGGTCCTACGAGCAGTACTTC. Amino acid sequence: CASSVGQGSYEQYF.

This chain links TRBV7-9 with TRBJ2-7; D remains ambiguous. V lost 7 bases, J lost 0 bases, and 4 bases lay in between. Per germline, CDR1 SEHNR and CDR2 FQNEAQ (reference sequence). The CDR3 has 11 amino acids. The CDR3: CASTHSYEQYF. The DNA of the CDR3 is TGTGCCAGCACCCACTCCTACGAGCAGTACTTC.

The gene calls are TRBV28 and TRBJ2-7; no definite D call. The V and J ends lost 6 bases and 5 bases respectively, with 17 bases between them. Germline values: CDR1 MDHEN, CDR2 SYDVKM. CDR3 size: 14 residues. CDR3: CASSPRLIPHEQYF. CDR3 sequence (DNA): TGTGCCAGCAGCCCCCGGTTGATTCCCCACGAGCAGTACTTC.

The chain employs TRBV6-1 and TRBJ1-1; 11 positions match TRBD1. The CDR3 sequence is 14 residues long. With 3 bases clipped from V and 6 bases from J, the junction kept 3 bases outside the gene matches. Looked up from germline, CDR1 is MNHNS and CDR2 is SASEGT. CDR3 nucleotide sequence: TGTGCCAGCAGTGAGGGGACAGGGGGTTCTGAAGCTTTCTTT. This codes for CASSEGTGGSEAFF.

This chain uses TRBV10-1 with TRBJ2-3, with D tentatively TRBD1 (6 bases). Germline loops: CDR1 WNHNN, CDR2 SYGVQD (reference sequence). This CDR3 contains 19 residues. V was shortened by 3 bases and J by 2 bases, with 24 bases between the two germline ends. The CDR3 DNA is TGCGCCAGCAGTGATTTTAGGTTTTTGGGAGAGGGACACACAGATACGCAGTATTTT. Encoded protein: CASSDFRFLGEGHTDTQYF.

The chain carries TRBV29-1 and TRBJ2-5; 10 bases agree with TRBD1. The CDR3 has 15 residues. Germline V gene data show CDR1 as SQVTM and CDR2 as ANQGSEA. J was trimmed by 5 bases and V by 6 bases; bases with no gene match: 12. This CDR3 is CSVGGDRGSLETQYF. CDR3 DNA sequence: TGCAGCGTCGGAGGGGACAGGGGAAGCTTGGAGACCCAGTACTTC.

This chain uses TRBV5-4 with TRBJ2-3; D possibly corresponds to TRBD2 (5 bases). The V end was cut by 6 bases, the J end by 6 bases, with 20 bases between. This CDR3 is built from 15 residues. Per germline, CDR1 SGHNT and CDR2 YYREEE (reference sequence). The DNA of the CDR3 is TGTGCCAGCACCCCCGCGGTTGGGGAGCCCGATACGCAGTATTTT. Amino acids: CASTPAVGEPDTQYF.

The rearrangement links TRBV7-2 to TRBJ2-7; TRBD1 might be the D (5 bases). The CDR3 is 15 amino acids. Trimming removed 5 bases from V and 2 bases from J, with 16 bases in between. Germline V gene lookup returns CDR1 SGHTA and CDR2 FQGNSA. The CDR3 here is CASSQTDSLTYEQYF. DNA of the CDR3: TGTGCCAGCAGCCAGACCGACAGCCTGACCTACGAGCAGTACTTC.

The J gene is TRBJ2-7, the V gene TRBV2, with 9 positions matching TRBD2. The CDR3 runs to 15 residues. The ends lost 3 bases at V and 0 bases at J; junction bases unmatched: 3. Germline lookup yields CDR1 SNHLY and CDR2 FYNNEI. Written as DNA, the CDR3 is TGTGCCAGCAGTGATGTAGCGGGAGCCTCCTACGAGCAGTACTTC. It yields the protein CASSDVAGASYEQYF.

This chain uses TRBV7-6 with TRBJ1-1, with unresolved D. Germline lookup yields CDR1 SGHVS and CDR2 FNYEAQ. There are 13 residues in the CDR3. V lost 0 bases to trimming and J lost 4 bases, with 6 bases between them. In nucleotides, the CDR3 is TGTGCCAGCAGCTTAGCGCATAGCACTGAAGCTTTCTTT. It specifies CASSLAHSTEAFF.

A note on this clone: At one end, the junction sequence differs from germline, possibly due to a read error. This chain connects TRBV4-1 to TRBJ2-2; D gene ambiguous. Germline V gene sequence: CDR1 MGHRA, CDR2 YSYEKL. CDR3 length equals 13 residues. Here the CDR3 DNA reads TGCACCAGCAGTCCGTCGAACACCGGGGAGCTGTTTTTT. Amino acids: CTSSPSNTGELFF.

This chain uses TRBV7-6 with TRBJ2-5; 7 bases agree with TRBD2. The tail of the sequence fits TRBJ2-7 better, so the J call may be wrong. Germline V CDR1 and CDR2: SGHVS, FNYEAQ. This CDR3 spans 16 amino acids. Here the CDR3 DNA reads TGTGCCAGCAGCCCCTCCGCTAGCGGAGGTACCTACGAGCAGTACTTC. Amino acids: CASSPSASGGTYEQYF.

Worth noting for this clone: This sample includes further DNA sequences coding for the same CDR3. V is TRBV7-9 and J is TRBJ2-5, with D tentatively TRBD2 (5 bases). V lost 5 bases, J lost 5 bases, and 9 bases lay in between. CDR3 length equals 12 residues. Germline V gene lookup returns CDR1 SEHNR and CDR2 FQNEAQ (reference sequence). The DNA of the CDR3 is TGTGCCAGCAGCGTATGGGAGGAGACCCAGTACTTC. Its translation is CASSVWEETQYF.

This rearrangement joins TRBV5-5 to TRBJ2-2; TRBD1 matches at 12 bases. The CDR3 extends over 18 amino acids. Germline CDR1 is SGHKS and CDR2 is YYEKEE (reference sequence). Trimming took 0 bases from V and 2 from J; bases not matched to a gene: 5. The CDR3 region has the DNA TGTGCCAGCAGCTTGGGACCGGGACAGGGGGCTAACACCGGGGAGCTGTTTTTT. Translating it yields CASSLGPGQGANTGELFF.

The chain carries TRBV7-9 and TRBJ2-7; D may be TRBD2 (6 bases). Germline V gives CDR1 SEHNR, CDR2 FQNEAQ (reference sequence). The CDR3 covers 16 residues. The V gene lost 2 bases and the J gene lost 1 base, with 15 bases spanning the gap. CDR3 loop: CASSLIEGLYSYEQYF. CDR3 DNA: TGTGCCAGCAGCTTAATTGAGGGACTTTATTCCTACGAGCAGTACTTC.

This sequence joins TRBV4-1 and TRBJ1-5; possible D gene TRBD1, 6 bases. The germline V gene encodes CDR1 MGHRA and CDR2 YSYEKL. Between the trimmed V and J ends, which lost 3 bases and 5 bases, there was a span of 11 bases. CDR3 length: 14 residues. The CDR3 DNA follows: TGCGCCAGCAGCCACCCACAGGGCGATCAGCCCCAGCATTTT. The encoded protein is CASSHPQGDQPQHF.

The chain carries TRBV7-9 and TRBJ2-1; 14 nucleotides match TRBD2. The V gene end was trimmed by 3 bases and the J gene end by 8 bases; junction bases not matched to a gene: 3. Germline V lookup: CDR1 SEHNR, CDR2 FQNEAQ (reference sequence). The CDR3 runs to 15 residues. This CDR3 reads CASSFGLAGGDEQFF. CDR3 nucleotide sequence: TGTGCCAGCAGCTTCGGACTAGCGGGAGGAGATGAGCAGTTCTTC.

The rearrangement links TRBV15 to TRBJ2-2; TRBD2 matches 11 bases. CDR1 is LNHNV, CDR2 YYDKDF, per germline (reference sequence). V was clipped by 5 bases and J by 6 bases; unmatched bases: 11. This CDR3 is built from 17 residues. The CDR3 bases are TGTGCCACCAGCCGCCATAGGACTAGCGGGTCTGCCGGGGAGCTGTTTTTT. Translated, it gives CATSRHRTSGSAGELFF. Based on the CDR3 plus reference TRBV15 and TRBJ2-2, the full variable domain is DAMVIQNPRYQVTQFGKPVTLSCSQTLNHNVMYWYQQKSSQAPKLLFHYYDKDFNNEADTPDNFQSRRPNTSFCFLDIRSPGLGDTAMYLCATSRHRTSGSAGELFFGEGSRLTVL.

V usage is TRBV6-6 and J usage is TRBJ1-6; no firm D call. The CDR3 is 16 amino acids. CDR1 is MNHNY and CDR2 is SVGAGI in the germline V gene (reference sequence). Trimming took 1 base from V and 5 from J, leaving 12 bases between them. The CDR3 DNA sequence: TGTGCCAGCAGTTACTTGGCCGAGCGTAATAATTCACCCCTCCACTTT. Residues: CASSYLAERNNSPLHF.